Following are 31 T cell receptor beta chains from one sample sequenced in a study of T cells in Graves' hyperthyroidism and ophthalmopathy (dated by TCRdb to the late 2010s). To prepare the library, multiplex PCR was applied. Sequencing used an Illumina HiSeq 2000. The TCR beta CDR3 regions were amplified from the RNA transcripts. The TCR CDR3 was subjected to a first round of RT-PCR using the HTBI primer set and the Qiagen OneStep RT-PCR kit. Using fastp at Q25 and MiXCR, TCRdb reprocessed the public reads and kept productive beta chains. All rows with the same CDR3 protein become a single entry with the most common DNA and genes. Counted in this sample were roughly 740,000 distinct CDR3 sequences; roughly 15% of them appeared once. Approximately 8.4% of the sample lies in the top ten. Sequenced input: blood. These receptors originate from a man younger than 30 with Graves' hyperthyroidism.

This clonotype showed up many times. The genes are TRBV20-1 and TRBJ1-1, with D perhaps matching TRBD1 (6 bases). The CDR3 has 12 amino acids. Germline V gene sequence: CDR1 DFQATT, CDR2 SNEGSKA (reference sequence). V lost 3 bases to trimming and J lost 4 bases, with 9 bases between them. This CDR3 is CSASRGATEAFF. The DNA of the CDR3 is TGCAGTGCTAGTCGGGGGGCCACTGAAGCTTTCTTT.

CDR3: CASSMQGGIDEPQHF. The CDR3 bases are TGTGCCAGCAGCATGCAGGGGGGGATCGACGAGCCCCAGCATTTT. The V call is TRBV9, the J call TRBJ1-5; TRBD1 aligns across 7 bases. Germline V gives CDR1 SGDLS, CDR2 YYNGEE. The CDR3 is made up of 15 amino acids. Trimming at V came to 4 bases and at J to 8 bases, leaving 12 bases not matched to a gene.

In its sample, this clonotype was seen many times. The chain employs TRBV28 and TRBJ1-2; a possible D gene is TRBD1 (5 bases). V lost 6 bases and J 4 bases, leaving 12 bases between the germline ends. The CDR3 is 13 amino acids. Germline V gene lookup returns CDR1 MDHEN and CDR2 SYDVKM. The CDR3 coding sequence is TGTGCCAGCAGCCGCAGGGTACTCTATGGCTACACCTTC. The encoded protein is CASSRRVLYGYTF.

The V call is TRBV4-3, the J call TRBJ2-7, with 9 bases that match TRBD2. CDR1 and CDR2 from the germline V gene are LGHNA and YSLEER. There are 14 residues in the CDR3. The V gene end was trimmed by 1 base and the J gene end by 3 bases; junction bases not matched to a gene: 1. The CDR3: CASSQGREGYEQYF. The DNA of the CDR3 is TGCGCCAGCAGCCAAGGGCGGGAGGGCTACGAGCAGTACTTC.

In its sample, this clonotype was seen many times. The chain recombines TRBV7-2 with TRBJ2-7, with D perhaps matching TRBD2 (6 bases). CDR1 and CDR2 from the germline V gene are SGHTA and FQGNSA. The CDR3 spans 15 residues. Trimming took off 4 bases at V and 0 bases at J, with 13 bases between the two ends. The CDR3 sequence is CASSWGVAASYEQYF. The CDR3 bases are TGTGCCAGCAGCTGGGGGGTAGCGGCCTCCTACGAGCAGTACTTC.

The sample holds many counts of this clonotype. This rearrangement joins TRBV2 to TRBJ2-1; TRBD2 matches 8 bases. The ends lost 7 bases at V and 5 bases at J; junction bases unmatched: 13. CDR3 length: 16 residues. Germline V gene sequence: CDR1 SNHLY, CDR2 FYNNEI. The CDR3 loop is CASKYERRTSHNEQFF. CDR3 in DNA: TGTGCCAGCAAATACGAACGTCGGACTAGCCACAATGAGCAGTTCTTC. Supplemented by reference TRBV2 and TRBJ2-1, the full variable domain reads EPEVTQTPSHQVTQMGQEVILRCVPISNHLYFYWYRQILGQKVEFLVSFYNNEISEKSEIFDDQFSVERPDGSNFTLKIRSTKLEDSAMYFCASKYERRTSHNEQFFGPGTRLTVL.

This sequence joins TRBV29-1 and TRBJ2-1; D gene uncertain. V was pared by 5 bases and J by 3 bases, with 8 bases between. This CDR3 is 12 amino acids long. Germline CDR1 reads SQVTM; CDR2 reads ANQGSEA. The CDR3 nucleotides are TGCAGCGTTCCCGGATACTACAATGAGCAGTTCTTC. Its protein is CSVPGYYNEQFF.

This clonotype occurred a few times. V gene TRBV7-9 combines with J gene TRBJ2-1; 12 bases fit TRBD2. V lost 2 bases, J lost 8 bases, and 7 bases stayed unmatched. This CDR3 has 16 amino acids. The germline gives CDR1 SEHNR, CDR2 FQNEAQ (reference sequence). The CDR3 sequence: CASSLPRLAGVHEQFF. CDR3 in DNA: TGTGCCAGCAGCTTACCCCGACTAGCGGGAGTCCATGAGCAGTTCTTC.

This clonotype was counted a few times. The chain recombines TRBV27 with TRBJ1-2, with TRBD1 matching 8 bases. Germline assignment: CDR1 MNHEY and CDR2 SMNVEV (reference sequence). The CDR3 is made up of 12 amino acids. Trimming removed 9 bases from V and 6 bases from J; junction bases left unmatched: 6. The CDR3 DNA follows: TGTGCCAGTTCGACAGGGGTAAATGGCTACACCTTC. It specifies CASSTGVNGYTF.

This clonotype was detected ten times or more. V and J are TRBV28 and TRBJ2-7; 9 bases align to TRBD2. The J segment lost 1 base and the V segment lost 3 bases, leaving 7 bases of the junction unmatched. The CDR3 spans 16 residues. Germline-derived CDR1 and CDR2 are MDHEN and SYDVKM. This CDR3 reads CASSLASLAGSYEQYF. The CDR3 nucleotides read TGTGCCAGCAGTTTGGCCTCCCTAGCGGGATCCTACGAGCAGTACTTC.

This clonotype showed up many times. The chain recombines TRBV6-1 with TRBJ1-3, with a possible D match to TRBD1 (5 bases). The V and J ends lost 3 bases and 4 bases respectively, with 10 bases between them. Germline V gene sequence: CDR1 MNHNS, CDR2 SASEGT. The CDR3 covers 14 residues. The CDR3 nucleotides are TGTGCCAGCAGTGACCAGGGCTCCGGAAACACCATATATTTT. This sequence encodes CASSDQGSGNTIYF.

The chain employs TRBV20-1 and TRBJ1-2; a weak D match, TRBD1 (5 bases). V was pared by 5 bases and J by 6 bases, with 19 bases between. Germline V gene sequence: CDR1 DFQATT, CDR2 SNEGSKA (reference sequence). This CDR3 comprises 14 residues. In DNA form, the CDR3 reads TGCAGTGCTGTCCGGGACGTCGTCCGGAATGGCTACACCTTC. It yields the protein CSAVRDVVRNGYTF.

This chain links TRBV5-4 with TRBJ2-3; D is uncertain. Trimming took 2 bases from V and 8 from J, leaving 9 bases between them. Per the germline V gene, CDR1 is SGHNT and CDR2 is YYREEE (reference sequence). There are 12 residues in the CDR3. CDR3 sequence reads: CASSFPDSTQYF. CDR3 coding DNA: TGTGCCAGCAGCTTTCCGGATTCTACGCAGTATTTT.

This clonotype was counted at least ten times. This chain links TRBV27 with TRBJ2-2; 12 bases fit TRBD2. The CDR3 spans 16 residues. Looked up from germline, CDR1 is MNHEY and CDR2 is SMNVEV (reference sequence). V gave up 3 bases and J gave up 2 bases; unmatched junction bases: 1. CDR3: CASSFGLAGNTGELFF. In DNA form, the CDR3 reads TGTGCCAGCAGTTTCGGACTAGCGGGAAACACCGGGGAGCTGTTTTTT.

The J gene is TRBJ2-4, the V gene TRBV11-2, with 8 bases aligning to TRBD2. Germline lookup yields CDR1 SGHAT and CDR2 FQNNGV. The CDR3 extends over 15 amino acids. Trimming removed 3 bases from V and 7 bases from J; junction bases left unmatched: 8. Here the CDR3 DNA reads TGTGCCAGCAGCTTCTCTAATGCGGGGGGCAACATTCAGTACTTC. Protein sequence: CASSFSNAGGNIQYF.

The chain is built from TRBV3-1 and TRBJ1-3; no clear D. Per germline, CDR1 LGHDT and CDR2 YNNKEL (reference sequence). The CDR3 runs to 15 residues. Trimming stripped 2 bases from V and 0 bases from J, with 8 bases between. In DNA, the CDR3 is TGTGCCAGCAGCCAAAGCCGAAACTCTGGAAACACCATATATTTT. This translates into CASSQSRNSGNTIYF.

This clonotype was detected a few times. This chain uses TRBV12-3 or TRBV12-4 with TRBJ2-5; 11 bases fit TRBD2. The CDR3 is made up of 15 amino acids. The trim removed 7 bases at V and 4 bases at J, leaving 8 bases unmatched. CDR3 in DNA: TGTGCCAGCACCGATAGCGGGAGGGCCACAGAGACCCAGTACTTC. The encoded protein is CASTDSGRATETQYF.

J is TRBJ1-1 and V is TRBV12-3 or TRBV12-4; no definite D call. This CDR3 region has 16 residues. Trimming shortened V by 6 bases and J by 1 base, and 18 bases separated the two germline ends. The CDR3 spells CASSFVSPTKNTEAFF. The CDR3 coding sequence is TGTGCCAGCAGCTTCGTAAGTCCGACCAAGAACACTGAAGCTTTCTTT.

This clonotype was seen repeatedly, ten times or more. The genes are TRBV5-8 and TRBJ2-7; D remains unclear. There are 13 residues in the CDR3. Germline V lookup: CDR1 SGHTS, CDR2 YDEGEE. V was clipped by 4 bases and J by 7 bases, with 15 bases between them. For the CDR3, the DNA is TGTGCCAGCAGCCAACTCGGCAGAGAGGAGCAGTACTTC. Its translation: CASSQLGREEQYF.

The chain has TRBV20-1 and TRBJ1-1, with D hard to call. Germline CDR1 reads DFQATT; CDR2 reads SNEGSKA (reference sequence). V was cut by 3 bases and J by 4 bases, with 9 bases left in between. The length of the CDR3 is 12 residues. In DNA, the CDR3 is TGCAGTGCTAGTGGCGGGTTCACTGAAGCTTTCTTT. This translates into CSASGGFTEAFF.

In the case of this clonotype: A read error is possible here, since a much larger clone lies one base away. This chain connects TRBV3-1 to TRBJ1-2; D is unclear. The CDR3 spans 14 residues. Germline lookup yields CDR1 LGHDT and CDR2 YNNKEL (reference sequence). CDR3 nucleotides: TGTGCCAGCAGTCGGACCCCTTCGAACTATGGCTGCACCTTC. Its translation is CASSRTPSNYGCTF.

The chain couples TRBV19 to TRBJ2-1, with unresolved D. CDR3 size: 15 residues. Trimming left V 4 bases short and J 2 bases short, with 12 bases between. Germline assignment: CDR1 LNHDA and CDR2 SQIVND (reference sequence). The CDR3 sequence: CASSTLVTTYNEQFF. CDR3 coding DNA: TGTGCCAGTAGTACGTTAGTCACAACCTACAATGAGCAGTTCTTC. Full variable domain (remainder filled in from reference TRBV19 and TRBJ2-1): DGGITQSPKYLFRKEGQNVTLSCEQNLNHDAMYWYRQDPGQGLRLIYYSQIVNDFQKGDIAEGYSVSREKKESFPLTVTSAQKNPTAFYLCASSTLVTTYNEQFFGPGTRLTVL.

This clonotype showed up many times. This chain connects TRBV20-1 to TRBJ2-7, with 7 positions matching TRBD2. V was clipped by 6 bases and J by 2 bases; unmatched bases: 7. The CDR3 covers 13 residues. Germline CDR1 reads DFQATT; CDR2 reads SNEGSKA (reference sequence). CDR3 protein: CSARGDGTYEQYF. CDR3 in DNA: TGCAGTGCCCGGGGGGACGGAACCTACGAGCAGTACTTC.

In this sample, this clonotype turned up many times. This chain uses TRBV5-6 with TRBJ2-7; 8 bases are a match to TRBD1. The CDR3 has 14 residues. After removal of 4 bases from V and 3 bases from J, the junction contained 6 bases not matched to a gene. The germline gives CDR1 SGHDT, CDR2 YYEEEE. The CDR3 loop reads CASSQPGQDYEQYF. The CDR3 coding sequence is TGTGCCAGCAGCCAGCCGGGACAGGACTACGAGCAGTACTTC.

This clonotype has a handful of counts. The V and J genes are TRBV5-1 and TRBJ2-3; TRBD2 matches at 7 bases. The CDR3 contains 15 residues. The V gene end was trimmed by 5 bases and the J gene end by 6 bases; junction bases not matched to a gene: 12. The germline gives CDR1 SGHRS, CDR2 YFSETQ. The CDR3 here is CASRVSSGSGDTQYF. The CDR3, as DNA: TGCGCCAGCAGGGTGTCTAGCGGCTCCGGGGATACGCAGTATTTT.

The table lists this clonotype with many counts. The V gene is TRBV28, the J gene TRBJ1-2; D may be TRBD1 (5 bases). CDR1 MDHEN and CDR2 SYDVKM come from the germline V gene. V was trimmed by 2 bases and J by 4 bases, leaving 14 bases between them. The CDR3 extends over 15 amino acids. The CDR3 sequence is CASSLVAGHRYGYTF. The CDR3 coding sequence is TGTGCCAGCAGTTTAGTCGCAGGGCATCGCTATGGCTACACCTTC.

This clonotype was recorded at least ten times. V and J are TRBV20-1 and TRBJ2-1, with TRBD2 matching over 9 bases. With 0 bases clipped from V and 4 bases from J, the junction kept 10 bases outside the gene matches. The CDR3 totals 17 residues. Germline CDR1 reads DFQATT; CDR2 reads SNEGSKA (reference sequence). DNA of the CDR3: TGCAGTGCTAGAGATAGGGGACTAGCTATAACTTACAATGAGCAGTTCTTC. Protein sequence: CSARDRGLAITYNEQFF.

The chain employs TRBV6-2 or TRBV6-3 and TRBJ2-7, with TRBD1 as a possible D gene (6 bases). The CDR3 covers 14 residues. CDR1 and CDR2 from the germline V gene are MNHEY and SVGEGT. Trimming took off 6 bases at V and 2 bases at J, with 14 bases between the two ends. DNA of the CDR3: TGTGCCAGCAGCCGACGACAGGAGACCTACGAGCAGTACTTC. Amino acids: CASSRRQETYEQYF.

Only a few counts were recorded for this clonotype. The V gene is TRBV20-1, the J gene TRBJ2-2; D is unclear. Germline V lookup: CDR1 DFQATT, CDR2 SNEGSKA (reference sequence). V was trimmed by 6 bases and J by 6 bases, leaving 11 bases between them. CDR3 length: 12 residues. For the CDR3, the DNA is TGCAGTGCCGAAGGGCCTCCCGGGGAGCTGTTTTTT. Its translation is CSAEGPPGELFF.

The chain has TRBV9 and TRBJ2-1; 13 nucleotides agree with TRBD2. From germline, CDR1 is SGDLS and CDR2 YYNGEE. V lost 3 bases, J lost 10 bases, and 10 bases stayed unmatched. The CDR3 consists of 16 residues. The CDR3 DNA sequence: TGTGCCAGCAGCGGGGGACTAGCGGGAATATCCGGCGAGCAGTTCTTC. Encoded protein: CASSGGLAGISGEQFF.

This clonotype was recorded many times. The chain recombines TRBV9 with TRBJ1-5; 11 nucleotides match TRBD1. V lost 0 bases to trimming and J lost 4 bases; unmatched junction nucleotides: 3. Germline V gene data show CDR1 as SGDLS and CDR2 as YYNGEE. The CDR3 extends over 16 amino acids. As DNA, the CDR3 is TGTGCCAGCAGCGTAGAGGGACAGGGGGGGAATCAGCCCCAGCATTTT. It encodes CASSVEGQGGNQPQHF.